This paragraph covers one TCR beta chain sequence. Its specificity is not known. V shed 0 bases, J shed 3 bases, and the junction held 2 bases outside the gene matches. There are 14 residues in the CDR3. Germline V lookup: CDR1 SGHKS, CDR2 YYEKEE (reference sequence). TCRdb's copy holds only in-frame clones and misses some; the assay was immunoSEQ multiplex PCR. The sample has about 73,000 clones; roughly 88% are singletons. The sample belongs to a study of OX40 agonist ivuxolimab in advanced cancers. About the study: As their treatment, patients were administered ivuxolimab, an agonistic anti-OX40 (CD134) antibody. From roughly 20 to 85 years was the age range, with a mean of 60 years, and approximately 84% were male. Study conclusions and caveats: Among T cells, CD8+ cells averaged more expanded clones than CD4+ cells. Dose levels from 0.1 to 3.0 mg/kg saw CD4+ and CD8+ blood T cells expand clonally by week 6.

The V gene is TRBV5-5, the J gene TRBJ1-2; 7 nucleotides match TRBD1. The sequence derives from an adult with an advanced solid tumor such as melanoma, head and neck, liver or kidney cancer. The starting material was CD4+ or CD8+ T cells sorted from blood, obtained in a trial of the OX40 agonist ivuxolimab. This CDR3 reads CASSLATGHYGYTF. In nucleotides, the CDR3 is TGTGCCAGCAGCTTGGCGACAGGGCACTATGGCTACACCTTC.